This is a list of T cell receptor beta chains from one sample in a study of blood T cell repertoires in COVID-19. Only in-frame clones appear in the TCRdb table, and some are missing; sequencing was by immunoSEQ multiplex PCR. Among around 220,000 clones listed, roughly 80% were seen once. Sequences were obtained from peripheral blood. These receptors originate from a woman aged 80 or over with acute or convalescent COVID-19. Both conserved end residues are part of each CDR3. A D gene is named only where the DNA matches it firmly. The size entry is marked missing in some rows and otherwise reads once, few, many or a size class.

J: TRBJ1-1; size: .; V: TRBV27; D: .; CDR3: CASSLSGLNTEAFF; DNA: TGTGCCAGCAGTTTATCGGGCCTGAACACTGAAGCTTTCTTT
J: TRBJ2-4; size: few; V: TRBV24-1; D: .; CDR3: CATSDFQGWGAKNIQYF; DNA: TGTGCCACCAGTGATTTCCAGGGGTGGGGAGCCAAAAACATTCAGTACTTC
J: TRBJ2-7; size: .; V: TRBV2; D: .; CDR3: CASYLSSYEQYF; DNA: TGTGCCAGCTACCTCAGCTCCTACGAGCAGTACTTC
J: TRBJ1-1; size: .; V: TRBV10-3; D: .; CDR3: CAISPGDMNTEAFF; DNA: TGTGCCATCAGCCCTGGGGACATGAACACTGAAGCTTTCTTT
J: TRBJ1-4; size: few; V: TRBV10-3; D: .; CDR3: CAISESRVEKLFF; DNA: TGTGCCATCAGTGAGTCCAGGGTTGAAAAACTGTTTTTT
J: TRBJ2-2; size: few; V: TRBV4-3; D: TRBD1; CDR3: CASSPGQGANTGELFF; DNA: TGCGCCAGCAGCCCGGGACAGGGGGCCAACACCGGGGAGCTGTTTTTT
J: TRBJ1-6; size: .; V: TRBV27; D: TRBD1; CDR3: CASSRGQEHSPLHF; DNA: TGTGCCAGCAGCAGGGGACAGGAGCATTCACCCCTCCACTTT
J: TRBJ1-2; size: .; V: TRBV6-5; D: .; CDR3: CASSSQGGGSYGYTF; DNA: TGTGCCAGCAGTTCCCAAGGTGGGGGGTCCTATGGCTACACCTTC
J: TRBJ1-6; size: .; V: TRBV6-6; D: .; CDR3: CASSYPEIGSPLHF; DNA: TGTGCCAGCAGTTACCCCGAGATTGGTTCACCCCTCCACTTT
J: TRBJ2-1; size: .; V: TRBV2; D: TRBD2; CDR3: CASMYRDTGTSGRAYNEQFF; DNA: TGTGCCAGCATGTACCGGGACACCGGGACTAGCGGGAGGGCCTACAATGAGCAGTTCTTC
J: TRBJ2-6; size: .; V: TRBV7-2; D: TRBD1; CDR3: CASSLAGGNSGANVLTF; DNA: TGTGCCAGCAGCTTGGCAGGGGGAAACTCTGGGGCCAACGTCCTGACTTTC
J: TRBJ2-1; size: .; V: TRBV21-1; D: .; CDR3: CASSKVIAGGQGDEQFF; DNA: TGTGCCAGCAGCAAAGTGATAGCGGGAGGGCAGGGCGATGAGCAGTTCTTC
J: TRBJ2-2; size: few; V: TRBV5-1; D: TRBD2; CDR3: CASRWLAGNTGELFF; DNA: TGCGCCAGCAGATGGCTAGCGGGGAACACCGGGGAGCTGTTTTTT
J: TRBJ2-7; size: .; V: TRBV5-1; D: TRBD2; CDR3: CASSLTPPGLAGGPYEQYF; DNA: TGCGCCAGCAGTCTAACCCCTCCGGGACTAGCGGGAGGGCCCTACGAGCAGTACTTC
J: TRBJ2-7; size: .; V: TRBV7-2; D: TRBD1; CDR3: CASSPFTRTGSAEGYF; DNA: TGTGCCAGCAGCCCCTTTACTCGGACAGGGTCCGCGGAGGGGTACTTC
J: TRBJ2-7; size: .; V: TRBV4-1; D: .; CDR3: CASSQDTLYEQYF; DNA: TGCGCCAGCAGCCAAGATACGCTCTACGAACAGTACTTC
J: TRBJ1-1; size: .; V: TRBV18; D: .; CDR3: CASSPQQRNTEAFF; DNA: TGTGCCAGCTCACCTCAACAAAGGAACACTGAAGCTTTCTTT
J: TRBJ1-2; size: .; V: TRBV6-5; D: TRBD1; CDR3: CASSYGTAFGNYGYTF; DNA: TGTGCCAGCAGTTACGGGACAGCCTTCGGCAACTATGGCTACACCTTC
J: TRBJ2-1; size: .; V: TRBV6-1; D: TRBD2; CDR3: CASSEALQRGALYNEQFF; DNA: TGTGCCAGCAGTGAAGCGCTCCAGCGGGGGGCCCTATACAATGAGCAGTTCTTC
J: TRBJ1-2; size: .; V: TRBV28; D: .; CDR3: CASSPLEGHRYYGYTF; DNA: TGTGCCAGCAGTCCCCTGGAGGGCCACCGCTATTATGGCTACACCTTC
J: TRBJ2-1; size: .; V: TRBV19; D: TRBD2; CDR3: CASSRNLRTSGSVDEQFF; DNA: TGTGCCAGTAGTAGAAACCTAAGAACTAGCGGGAGCGTCGATGAGCAGTTCTTC
J: TRBJ2-1; size: .; V: TRBV5-5; D: .; CDR3: CASGMTGFDEQFF; DNA: TGTGCCAGCGGGATGACAGGTTTCGATGAGCAGTTCTTC
J: TRBJ1-4; size: .; V: TRBV2; D: .; CDR3: CASSPTRGTNEKLFF; DNA: TGTGCCAGCAGCCCCACGCGGGGGACTAATGAAAAACTGTTTTTT
J: TRBJ2-4; size: .; V: TRBV10-3; D: .; CDR3: CAISESELTVAKNIQYF; DNA: TGTGCCATCAGTGAGTCGGAGCTAACCGTAGCCAAAAACATTCAGTACTTC
J: TRBJ2-1; size: .; V: TRBV19; D: TRBD1; CDR3: CASTGTEYNEQFF; DNA: TGTGCCAGTACGGGGACAGAGTACAATGAGCAGTTCTTC
J: TRBJ2-1; size: .; V: TRBV21-1; D: .; CDR3: CASSTRGTKGQARPYNEQFF; DNA: TGTGCCAGCAGCACAAGAGGGACCAAAGGACAGGCGCGCCCCTACAATGAGCAGTTCTTC
J: TRBJ1-3; size: .; V: TRBV7-2; D: .; CDR3: CASRIQASGNTIYF; DNA: TGTGCCAGCAGGATACAGGCCTCTGGAAACACCATATATTTT
J: TRBJ1-3; size: .; V: TRBV7-8; D: .; CDR3: CASSAQGSNSGNTIYF; DNA: TGTGCCAGCAGCGCCCAGGGTTCCAACTCTGGAAACACCATATATTTT
J: TRBJ2-1; size: .; V: TRBV4-3; D: TRBD2; CDR3: CASSQDGGLAGVHEQFF; DNA: TGCGCCAGCAGCCAAGACGGGGGACTAGCGGGGGTCCATGAGCAGTTCTTC
J: TRBJ1-4; size: .; V: TRBV12-3/TRBV12-4; D: .; CDR3: CASSSMEREKLFF; DNA: TGTGCCAGCAGTTCGATGGAGCGAGAAAAACTGTTTTTT
J: TRBJ2-7; size: .; V: TRBV27; D: .; CDR3: CASSLSIRSSYEQYF; DNA: TGTGCCAGCAGTTTATCGATTAGGAGCTCCTACGAGCAGTACTTC
J: TRBJ2-7; size: .; V: TRBV3-1/TRBV3-2; D: TRBD2; CDR3: CASSQGGLAGGPGGEQYF; DNA: TGTGCCAGCAGCCAAGGGGGACTAGCGGGAGGCCCGGGGGGTGAGCAGTACTTC
J: TRBJ1-3; size: .; V: TRBV9; D: .; CDR3: CASSVEGRGVGSSGNTIYF; DNA: TGTGCCAGCAGCGTAGAGGGGCGCGGGGTAGGGAGCTCTGGAAACACCATATATTTT
J: TRBJ2-1; size: .; V: TRBV30; D: TRBD2; CDR3: CAWAFYTLAGQALYNEQFF; DNA: TGTGCCTGGGCCTTCTACACACTAGCGGGACAGGCACTCTACAATGAGCAGTTCTTC
J: TRBJ1-2; size: .; V: TRBV19; D: TRBD1; CDR3: CATETGNLDYGYTF; DNA: TGTGCCACCGAGACAGGGAATTTGGACTATGGCTACACCTTC
J: TRBJ2-7; size: once; V: TRBV28; D: TRBD1; CDR3: CASSAPGQAYEQYF; DNA: TGTGCCAGCAGCGCCCCGGGACAGGCCTACGAGCAGTACTTC
J: TRBJ1-4; size: .; V: TRBV3-1/TRBV3-2; D: .; CDR3: CASSPPTGKLFF; DNA: TGTGCCAGCAGCCCGCCGACGGGAAAACTGTTTTTT
J: TRBJ2-7; size: few; V: TRBV30; D: TRBD1; CDR3: CAWSVPAGGFYEQYF; DNA: TGTGCCTGGAGTGTACCCGCAGGGGGCTTCTACGAGCAGTACTTC
J: TRBJ2-7; size: .; V: TRBV29-1; D: TRBD1; CDR3: CSAEGQGGYEQYF; DNA: TGCAGCGCAGAGGGACAGGGAGGCTACGAGCAGTACTTC
J: TRBJ2-5; size: .; V: TRBV23-1; D: TRBD1; CDR3: CASSRHTGEETQYF; DNA: TGCGCCAGCAGTCGCCATACAGGGGAAGAGACCCAGTACTTC
J: TRBJ2-5; size: .; V: TRBV6-2/TRBV6-3; D: TRBD2; CDR3: CASSRPGGRQETQYF; DNA: TGTGCCAGCAGTCGTCCGGGGGGGAGGCAAGAGACCCAGTACTTC
J: TRBJ1-2; size: once; V: TRBV6-5; D: .; CDR3: CASSLSRDNYGYTF; DNA: TGTGCCAGCAGTTTATCCAGGGATAACTATGGCTACACCTTC
J: TRBJ2-7; size: .; V: TRBV15; D: .; CDR3: CATSRDAGSVDEQYF; DNA: TGTGCCACCAGCAGAGATGCCGGTTCTGTTGATGAGCAGTACTTC
J: TRBJ2-5; size: .; V: TRBV12-5; D: TRBD1; CDR3: CASGQGQYQETQYF; DNA: TGTGCTAGTGGCCAGGGACAGTACCAAGAGACCCAGTACTTC
J: TRBJ1-2; size: .; V: TRBV7-9; D: TRBD1; CDR3: CASSLGVDRETFGYTF; DNA: TGTGCCAGCAGCTTAGGGGTTGACAGGGAAACCTTTGGCTACACCTTC
J: TRBJ2-3; size: .; V: TRBV7-2; D: TRBD1; CDR3: CASSYDRGGTDTQYF; DNA: TGTGCCAGCAGCTACGACAGGGGTGGCACAGATACGCAGTATTTT
J: TRBJ2-1; size: .; V: TRBV5-5; D: TRBD1; CDR3: CASSLRLGDRGYNEQFF; DNA: TGTGCCAGCAGCTTGCGTTTGGGGGACAGGGGCTACAATGAGCAGTTCTTC
J: TRBJ1-5; size: .; V: TRBV12-3/TRBV12-4; D: .; CDR3: CASSPGHRQPQHF; DNA: TGTGCCAGCAGCCCGGGACACCGGCAGCCCCAGCATTTT
J: TRBJ2-1; size: .; V: TRBV24-1; D: TRBD2; CDR3: CATKAGGQPHNEQFF; DNA: TGTGCCACCAAGGCGGGAGGGCAACCGCACAATGAGCAGTTCTTC
J: TRBJ2-5; size: .; V: TRBV19; D: .; CDR3: CASSPRTGETQYF; DNA: TGTGCCAGTAGCCCACGTACAGGAGAGACCCAGTACTTC
J: TRBJ2-7; size: .; V: TRBV7-9; D: .; CDR3: CASSSQASSYEQYF; DNA: TGTGCCAGCAGCTCCCAGGCTTCTTCCTACGAGCAGTACTTC
J: TRBJ2-1; size: few; V: TRBV10-3; D: .; CDR3: CAIGGSYNEQFF; DNA: TGTGCCATCGGGGGGTCCTACAATGAGCAGTTCTTC
J: TRBJ2-2; size: .; V: TRBV6-1; D: .; CDR3: CASSEALNTGELFF; DNA: TGTGCCAGCAGTGAAGCCCTGAACACCGGGGAGCTGTTTTTT
J: TRBJ1-2; size: .; V: TRBV7-9; D: TRBD1; CDR3: CASSSRGAVDGYTF; DNA: TGTGCCAGCAGCTCCAGGGGGGCTGTTGATGGCTACACCTTC
J: TRBJ2-3; size: .; V: TRBV28; D: TRBD2; CDR3: CASSLFRTSGSPDTQYF; DNA: TGTGCCAGCAGTTTATTTCGGACTAGCGGGAGCCCCGATACGCAGTATTTT
J: TRBJ1-3; size: .; V: TRBV2; D: .; CDR3: CASSVLDGLLNTIYF; DNA: TGTGCCAGCAGTGTCTTGGACGGACTTTTAAACACCATATATTTT
J: TRBJ2-7; size: .; V: TRBV10-3; D: TRBD1; CDR3: CASRTGSGEQYF; DNA: TGTGCCTCCCGGACAGGCTCCGGGGAGCAGTACTTC
J: TRBJ1-5; size: once; V: TRBV6-6; D: TRBD1; CDR3: CASSYPPGQGNQPQHF; DNA: TGTGCCAGCAGTTACCCACCGGGACAGGGAAATCAGCCCCAGCATTTT
J: TRBJ2-2; size: .; V: TRBV14; D: TRBD1; CDR3: CASSQGSATGAGLLFF; DNA: TGTGCCAGCAGCCAAGGAAGCGCCACAGGGGCCGGGTTGCTGTTTTTT